Listed below are T cell receptor beta chains from one sample, sequenced in a study of shared clonotypes between healthy human individuals. The data were produced by immunoSEQ multiplex PCR, yet TCRdb's version contains in-frame clones alone and is incomplete. The sample includes millions of clones, 85% to 95% of them seen just once. Source material: naive CD4+ T cells sorted from blood. The receptors shown here come from a young man in good health. Each CDR3 is given with its conserved first and last residue. A D gene is named only where the DNA matches it firmly. The listing skips clone size in some rows; elsewhere it reads once, few, many or a size class.

J: TRBJ2-7; V: TRBV7-2; D: TRBD2; size: -; CDR3: CASSQTGLAGGYSSYEQYF; DNA: TGTGCCAGCAGCCAAACGGGACTAGCGGGGGGGTATTCCTCCTACGAGCAGTACTTC
J: TRBJ1-1; V: TRBV29-1; D: TRBD1; size: -; CDR3: CSGRTGLEAFF; DNA: TGCAGCGGGAGGACAGGGCTTGAGGCTTTCTTT
J: TRBJ2-1; V: TRBV5-4; D: -; size: -; CDR3: CASSLAWDAEQFF; DNA: TGTGCCAGCAGCTTGGCCTGGGACGCTGAGCAGTTCTTC
J: TRBJ2-7; V: TRBV7-2; D: -; size: -; CDR3: CASSYDLRGSYEQYF; DNA: TGTGCCAGCAGCTACGATCTCAGGGGCTCCTACGAGCAGTACTTC
J: TRBJ1-5; V: TRBV4-1; D: -; size: once; CDR3: CASSQSHERGRGNPLSNQPQHF; DNA: TGCGCCAGCAGCCAATCCCATGAGCGGGGCAGGGGAAACCCACTTAGCAATCAGCCCCAGCATTTT
J: TRBJ2-1; V: TRBV5-1; D: TRBD1; size: -; CDR3: CASSRTRDSDEQFF; DNA: TGCGCCAGCAGCCGCACAAGGGACAGCGATGAGCAGTTCTTC
J: TRBJ1-4; V: TRBV10-1; D: TRBD1; size: -; CDR3: CASRDRARPRDSNEKLFF; DNA: TGCGCCAGCAGAGATAGGGCCCGCCCCCGGGACAGCAATGAAAAACTGTTTTTT
J: TRBJ1-6; V: TRBV27; D: TRBD1; size: -; CDR3: CASSLSRGGVDNSPLHF; DNA: TGTGCCAGCAGTTTATCCCGAGGGGGCGTAGATAATTCACCCCTCCACTTT
J: TRBJ2-7; V: TRBV10-2; D: -; size: -; CDR3: CVKEGLRHEQYF; DNA: TGCGTCAAAGAGGGGCTTCGGCACGAGCAGTACTTC
J: TRBJ2-3; V: TRBV29-1; D: -; size: -; CDR3: CSVAASYNQPQYF; DNA: TGCAGCGTGGCAGCATCGTACAATCAGCCCCAGTATTTT
J: TRBJ2-5; V: TRBV18; D: -; size: -; CDR3: CASRLGIQETQYF; DNA: TGTGCCAGCCGCTTGGGGATCCAAGAGACCCAGTACTTC
J: TRBJ1-2; V: TRBV6-5; D: -; size: -; CDR3: CASSPLTENYGYTF; DNA: TGTGCCAGCAGTCCGCTGACGGAAAACTATGGCTACACCTTC
J: TRBJ1-6; V: TRBV5-1; D: TRBD1; size: few; CDR3: CASSSDRAGGSPLHF; DNA: TGCGCCAGCAGCTCTGACAGGGCTGGAGGATCACCCCTCCACTTT
J: TRBJ2-7; V: TRBV11-1; D: -; size: -; CDR3: CASTWGEGYEQYF; DNA: TGTGCCAGCACCTGGGGCGAGGGCTACGAGCAGTACTTC
J: TRBJ1-4; V: TRBV7-8; D: -; size: -; CDR3: CASSGGLLEKLFF; DNA: TGTGCCAGCAGCGGCGGTTTACTCGAAAAACTGTTTTTT
J: TRBJ2-3; V: TRBV5-1; D: -; size: -; CDR3: CASSSPPLTDTQYF; DNA: TGCGCCAGCAGCAGCCCCCCCCTGACAGATACGCAGTATTTT
J: TRBJ1-5; V: TRBV5-8; D: -; size: -; CDR3: CASSSVQQQPQHF; DNA: TGTGCCAGCAGCTCAGTACAGCAGCAGCCCCAGCATTTT
J: TRBJ1-2; V: TRBV6-4; D: TRBD1; size: -; CDR3: CASSDSQLPGQGLYGYTF; DNA: TGTGCCAGCAGTGACTCTCAACTACCGGGACAGGGGCTCTATGGCTACACCTTC
J: TRBJ2-7; V: TRBV2; D: -; size: -; CDR3: CASDEGSYEQYF; DNA: TGTGCCAGCGATGAGGGTTCCTACGAGCAGTACTTC
J: TRBJ2-7; V: TRBV27; D: -; size: -; CDR3: CASGRSGAYEQYF; DNA: TGTGCCAGCGGTAGGTCGGGGGCCTACGAGCAGTACTTC
J: TRBJ2-1; V: TRBV2; D: -; size: -; CDR3: CASSPTTSSYNEQFF; DNA: TGTGCCAGCAGTCCAACTACTAGCTCCTACAATGAGCAGTTCTTC
J: TRBJ2-1; V: TRBV9; D: TRBD2; size: -; CDR3: CASSVEVAGGPNEQFF; DNA: TGTGCCAGCAGCGTAGAAGTGGCGGGAGGGCCTAATGAGCAGTTCTTC
J: TRBJ1-5; V: TRBV18; D: -; size: -; CDR3: CASSPAHPQPQHF; DNA: TGTGCCAGCTCACCGGCCCATCCCCAGCCCCAGCATTTT
J: TRBJ1-2; V: TRBV4-1; D: TRBD1; size: -; CDR3: CASSQERTGGGYGYTF; DNA: TGCGCCAGCAGCCAAGAAAGGACAGGGGGCGGCTATGGCTACACCTTC
J: TRBJ1-2; V: TRBV6-5; D: -; size: few; CDR3: CASSLGTRNYGYTF; DNA: TGTGCCAGCAGTTTGGGCACAAGGAACTATGGCTACACCTTC
J: TRBJ2-2; V: TRBV7-9; D: -; size: -; CDR3: CASSLEGAENTGELFF; DNA: TGTGCCAGCAGCTTAGAAGGGGCAGAGAACACCGGGGAGCTGTTTTTT
J: TRBJ1-5; V: TRBV7-2; D: -; size: -; CDR3: CASSLGTQRNQPQHF; DNA: TGTGCCAGCAGCTTAGGGACGCAGCGCAATCAGCCCCAGCATTTT
J: TRBJ1-6; V: TRBV5-1; D: TRBD1; size: -; CDR3: CASSSRTGENSPLHF; DNA: TGCGCCAGCAGCTCCAGGACAGGGGAAAATTCACCCCTCCACTTT
J: TRBJ1-5; V: TRBV15; D: -; size: -; CDR3: CATSRDGQGSQPQHF; DNA: TGTGCCACCAGCAGAGATGGGCAGGGCAGTCAGCCCCAGCATTTT
J: TRBJ1-6; V: TRBV30; D: -; size: -; CDR3: CARKSDPENSPLHF; DNA: TGTGCCCGTAAGTCGGACCCGGAAAATTCACCCCTCCACTTT
J: TRBJ2-1; V: TRBV6-1; D: TRBD2; size: -; CDR3: CASSEWGGAGGYNEQFF; DNA: TGTGCCAGCAGTGAATGGGGTGGAGCGGGGGGCTACAATGAGCAGTTCTTC
J: TRBJ1-1; V: TRBV10-3; D: -; size: -; CDR3: CAIRNDGDTEAFF; DNA: TGTGCCATCAGAAACGACGGCGACACTGAAGCTTTCTTT
J: TRBJ2-7; V: TRBV6-1; D: TRBD2; size: -; CDR3: CASSASGRGAFYEQYF; DNA: TGTGCCAGCAGTGCTTCTGGGCGGGGGGCTTTCTACGAGCAGTACTTC
J: TRBJ1-6; V: TRBV4-2; D: -; size: -; CDR3: CASSQDSGPMPLHF; DNA: TGTGCCAGCAGCCAAGATTCCGGGCCCATGCCCCTCCACTTT
J: TRBJ1-1; V: TRBV5-4; D: -; size: -; CDR3: CASTRYGNLGTEAFF; DNA: TGTGCCAGCACCCGCTACGGGAACCTAGGGACTGAAGCTTTCTTT
J: TRBJ2-7; V: TRBV13; D: TRBD1; size: -; CDR3: CASSPTGQDSYEQYF; DNA: TGTGCCAGCAGCCCCACGGGACAGGACTCCTACGAGCAGTACTTC
J: TRBJ1-4; V: TRBV30; D: TRBD1; size: -; CDR3: CAWSPNTRDRALFF; DNA: TGTGCCTGGAGTCCGAATACGAGAGACAGGGCACTGTTTTTT
J: TRBJ2-5; V: TRBV5-6; D: -; size: -; CDR3: CASSLESGGKETQYF; DNA: TGTGCCAGCAGCTTGGAGTCGGGTGGGAAGGAGACCCAGTACTTC
J: TRBJ1-2; V: TRBV29-1; D: -; size: -; CDR3: CSVEEGAGGYTF; DNA: TGCAGCGTTGAAGAGGGGGCTGGAGGCTACACCTTC
J: TRBJ2-7; V: TRBV6-5; D: TRBD2; size: -; CDR3: CASSPAGGTYEQYF; DNA: TGTGCCAGCAGTCCAGCGGGAGGAACCTACGAGCAGTACTTC
J: TRBJ1-4; V: TRBV15; D: -; size: -; CDR3: CATSRGAHSTNEKLFF; DNA: TGTGCCACCAGCAGGGGAGCCCACTCAACAAATGAAAAACTGTTTTTT
J: TRBJ1-1; V: TRBV2; D: TRBD1; size: -; CDR3: CASSVGRTGGTEAFF; DNA: TGTGCCAGCAGTGTGGGAAGAACAGGGGGCACTGAAGCTTTCTTT
J: TRBJ2-3; V: TRBV4-1; D: -; size: once; CDR3: CASSQTFTDTQYF; DNA: TGCGCCAGCAGCCAGACGTTCACAGATACGCAGTATTTT
J: TRBJ2-5; V: TRBV19; D: -; size: -; CDR3: CASSMMGSLGEQYF; DNA: TGTGCCAGTAGTATGATGGGCAGCCTGGGGGAGCAGTACTTC
J: TRBJ2-5; V: TRBV5-1; D: -; size: -; CDR3: CASFPGGPQETQYF; DNA: TGCGCCAGCTTCCCAGGAGGACCCCAAGAGACCCAGTACTTC
J: TRBJ1-1; V: TRBV11-2; D: -; size: -; CDR3: CASSGRVAGTEAFF; DNA: TGTGCCAGCAGCGGTCGGGTCGCGGGGACTGAAGCTTTCTTT
J: TRBJ2-3; V: TRBV30; D: -; size: -; CDR3: CAWSGREGTDTQYF; DNA: TGTGCCTGGAGTGGGCGGGAAGGCACAGATACGCAGTATTTT
J: TRBJ1-2; V: TRBV28; D: -; size: -; CDR3: CASRRRGEPPSYGYTF; DNA: TGTGCCAGCAGGCGTAGGGGGGAACCTCCCTCCTATGGCTACACCTTC
J: TRBJ1-2; V: TRBV6-1; D: -; size: -; CDR3: CASSEVGGGSFGYTF; DNA: TGTGCCAGCAGTGAAGTAGGTGGGGGTTCGTTTGGCTACACCTTC
J: TRBJ1-5; V: TRBV6-1; D: -; size: -; CDR3: CASSEVPNQPQHF; DNA: TGTGCCAGCAGTGAAGTCCCGAATCAGCCCCAGCATTTT
J: TRBJ2-1; V: TRBV4-1; D: -; size: -; CDR3: CASSQSGLREQFF; DNA: TGCGCCAGCAGCCAATCCGGTTTACGAGAGCAGTTCTTC
J: TRBJ1-2; V: TRBV30; D: -; size: -; CDR3: CAWSVRALFPGHTF; DNA: TGTGCCTGGAGTGTGAGGGCTCTGTTCCCGGGCCACACCTTC
J: TRBJ2-5; V: TRBV11-3; D: -; size: -; CDR3: CASSPGIQETQYF; DNA: TGTGCCAGCAGCCCTGGGATCCAAGAGACCCAGTACTTC
J: TRBJ2-5; V: TRBV29-1; D: TRBD1; size: once; CDR3: CSVNGQAPQETQYF; DNA: TGCAGCGTCAACGGACAGGCACCCCAAGAGACCCAGTACTTC
J: TRBJ2-1; V: TRBV10-2; D: TRBD2; size: -; CDR3: CASRNLAGGRNEQFF; DNA: TGCGCCAGCCGAAACCTAGCGGGAGGGCGGAATGAGCAGTTCTTC
J: TRBJ1-2; V: TRBV28; D: -; size: -; CDR3: CASKGGRRGGYTF; DNA: TGTGCCAGCAAGGGAGGGAGGCGAGGGGGCTACACCTTC
J: TRBJ1-2; V: TRBV5-4; D: TRBD1; size: -; CDR3: CASGTENNYGYTF; DNA: TGTGCCAGTGGGACAGAGAACAACTATGGCTACACCTTC
J: TRBJ2-2; V: TRBV6-5; D: -; size: -; CDR3: CASSYDTFQGELFF; DNA: TGTGCCAGCAGTTACGACACCTTCCAAGGGGAGCTGTTTTTT
J: TRBJ1-4; V: TRBV6-1; D: -; size: -; CDR3: CASSRTQGSNEKLFF; DNA: TGTGCCAGCAGTAGAACACAGGGTTCTAATGAAAAACTGTTTTTT